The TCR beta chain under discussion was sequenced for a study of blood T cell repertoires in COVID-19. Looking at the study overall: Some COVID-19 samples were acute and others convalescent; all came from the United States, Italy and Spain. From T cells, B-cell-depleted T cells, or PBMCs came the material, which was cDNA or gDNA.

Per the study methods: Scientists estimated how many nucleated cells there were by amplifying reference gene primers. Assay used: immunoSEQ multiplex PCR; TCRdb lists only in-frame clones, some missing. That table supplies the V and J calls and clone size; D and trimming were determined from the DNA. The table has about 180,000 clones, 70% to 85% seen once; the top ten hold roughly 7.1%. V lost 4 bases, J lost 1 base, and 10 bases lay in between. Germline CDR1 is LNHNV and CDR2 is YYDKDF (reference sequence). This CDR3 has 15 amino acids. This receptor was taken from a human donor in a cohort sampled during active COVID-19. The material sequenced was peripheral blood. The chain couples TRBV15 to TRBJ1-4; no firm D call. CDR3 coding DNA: TGTGCCACCAGCACCTACGGGGTAACTAATGAAAAACTGTTTTTT. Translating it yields CATSTYGVTNEKLFF.